This T cell receptor (beta chain) originates from a study of somatic mutations in cytotoxic T cells in rheumatoid arthritis. Data came from immunoSEQ multiplex PCR; TCRdb stores just in-frame clones and leaves some out. The sample holds fewer than 20,000 clones, about 80% seen once. Germline V gives CDR1 ENHRY, CDR2 SYGVKD. Deletions cut 3 bases from V and 0 bases from J, with 5 bases between. This CDR3 spans 14 amino acids. The sample consisted of CD8+ T cells sorted from blood. The receptor was isolated from an adult with rheumatoid arthritis. The V call is TRBV10-3, the J call TRBJ1-4, with D hard to call. CDR3 bases: TGTGCCATCAGTGATGGGGCAACTAATGAAAAACTGTTTTTT. It translates to CAISDGATNEKLFF.